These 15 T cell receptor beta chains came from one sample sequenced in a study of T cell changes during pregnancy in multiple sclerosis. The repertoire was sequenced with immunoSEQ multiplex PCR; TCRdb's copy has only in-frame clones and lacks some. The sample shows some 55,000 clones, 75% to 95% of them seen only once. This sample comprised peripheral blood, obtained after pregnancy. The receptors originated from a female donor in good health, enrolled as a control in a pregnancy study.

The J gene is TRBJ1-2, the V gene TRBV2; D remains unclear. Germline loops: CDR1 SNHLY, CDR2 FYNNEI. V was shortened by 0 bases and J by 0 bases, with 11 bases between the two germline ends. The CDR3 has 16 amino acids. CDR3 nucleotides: TGTGCCAGCAGTGAAGCGGGGAGAACTGCTAACTATGGCTACACCTTC. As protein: CASSEAGRTANYGYTF.

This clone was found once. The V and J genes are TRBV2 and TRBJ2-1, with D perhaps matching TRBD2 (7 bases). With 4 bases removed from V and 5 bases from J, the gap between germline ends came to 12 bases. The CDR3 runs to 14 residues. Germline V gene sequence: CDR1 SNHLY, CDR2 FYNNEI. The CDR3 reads CASSGGGLNNEQFF. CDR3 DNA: TGTGCCAGCAGTGGGGGGGGCCTGAACAATGAGCAGTTCTTC.

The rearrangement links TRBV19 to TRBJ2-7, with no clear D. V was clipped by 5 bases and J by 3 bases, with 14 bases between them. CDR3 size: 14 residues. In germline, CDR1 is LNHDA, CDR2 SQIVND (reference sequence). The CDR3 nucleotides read TGTGCCAGTAGTGTCCAAAGCTCGGGCTACGAGCAGTACTTC. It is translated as CASSVQSSGYEQYF.

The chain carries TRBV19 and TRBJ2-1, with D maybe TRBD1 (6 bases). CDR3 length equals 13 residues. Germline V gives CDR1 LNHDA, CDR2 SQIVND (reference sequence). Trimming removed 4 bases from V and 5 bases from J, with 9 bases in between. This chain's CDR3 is CASSTGQNNEQFF. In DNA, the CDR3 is TGTGCCAGTAGTACCGGACAGAACAATGAGCAGTTCTTC.

In nucleotides, the CDR3 is TGTGCCAGCAGCTTAGCCGGGACAGGGGGCAGCCAGCCCCAGCATTTT. It codes for CASSLAGTGGSQPQHF. The rearrangement uses TRBV7-2 and TRBJ1-5, with TRBD1 matching over 12 bases. Germline assignment: CDR1 SGHTA and CDR2 FQGNSA. J was trimmed by 7 bases and V by 0 bases; bases with no gene match: 4. The CDR3 is 16 amino acids.

The CDR3: CASSRSGTGVYEQYF. The CDR3 DNA sequence: TGTGCCAGCTCACGATCGGGGACAGGGGTGTACGAGCAGTACTTC. The rearrangement links TRBV18 to TRBJ2-7; 10 bases are a match to TRBD1. Germline-derived CDR1 and CDR2 are KGHSH and LQKENI. The CDR3 has 15 amino acids. V lost 4 bases and J lost 4; bases outside the gene matches: 7. Filled out from reference TRBV18 and TRBJ2-7, the complete variable domain reads NAGVMQNPRHLVRRRGQEARLRCSPMKGHSHVYWYRQLPEEGLKFMVYLQKENIIDESGMPKERFSAEFPKEGPSILRIQQVVRGDSAAYFCASSRSGTGVYEQYFGPGTRLTVT.

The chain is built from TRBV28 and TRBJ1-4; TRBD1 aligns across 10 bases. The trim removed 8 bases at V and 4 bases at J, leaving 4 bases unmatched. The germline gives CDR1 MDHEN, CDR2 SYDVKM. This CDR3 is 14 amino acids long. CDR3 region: CASGGTGVNEKLFF. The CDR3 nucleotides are TGTGCCAGCGGGGGGACAGGGGTTAATGAAAAACTGTTTTTT.

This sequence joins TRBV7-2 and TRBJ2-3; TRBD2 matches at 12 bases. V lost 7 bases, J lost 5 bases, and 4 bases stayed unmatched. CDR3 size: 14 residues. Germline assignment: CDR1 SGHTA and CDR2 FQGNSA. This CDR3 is CASTGLAGLDTQYF. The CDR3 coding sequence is TGTGCCAGCACCGGACTAGCGGGACTAGATACGCAGTATTTT.

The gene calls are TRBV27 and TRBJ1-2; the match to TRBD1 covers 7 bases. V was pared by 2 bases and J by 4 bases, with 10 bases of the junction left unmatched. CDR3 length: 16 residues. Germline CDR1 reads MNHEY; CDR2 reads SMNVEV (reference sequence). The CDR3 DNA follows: TGTGCCAGCAGTTTAAAGGGGGCAGGGACCAGCTATGGCTACACCTTC. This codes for CASSLKGAGTSYGYTF.

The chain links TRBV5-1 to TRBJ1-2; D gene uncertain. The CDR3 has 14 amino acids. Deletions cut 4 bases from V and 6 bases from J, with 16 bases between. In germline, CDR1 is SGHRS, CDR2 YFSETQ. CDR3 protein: CASSPRAGSDGYTF. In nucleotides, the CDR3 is TGCGCCAGCAGCCCCCGGGCGGGGTCCGATGGCTACACCTTC.

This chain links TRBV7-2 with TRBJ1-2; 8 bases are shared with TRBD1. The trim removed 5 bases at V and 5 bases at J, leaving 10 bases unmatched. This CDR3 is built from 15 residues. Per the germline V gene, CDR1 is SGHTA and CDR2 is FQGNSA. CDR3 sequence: CASSLPGQERYGYTF. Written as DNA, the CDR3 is TGTGCCAGCAGCCTACCGGGACAGGAAAGATATGGCTACACCTTC.

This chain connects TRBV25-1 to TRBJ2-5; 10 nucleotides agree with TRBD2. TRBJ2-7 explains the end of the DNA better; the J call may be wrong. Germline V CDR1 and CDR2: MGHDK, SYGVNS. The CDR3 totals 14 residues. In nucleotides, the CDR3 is TGTGCCAGCCAGAAAGCGGGAGGGCCACACGAGCAGTACTTC. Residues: CASQKAGGPHEQYF.

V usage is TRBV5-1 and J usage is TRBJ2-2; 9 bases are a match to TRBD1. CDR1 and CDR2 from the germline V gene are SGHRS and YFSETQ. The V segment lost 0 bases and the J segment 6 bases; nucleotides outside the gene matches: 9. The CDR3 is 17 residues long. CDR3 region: CASSLAPGQGSPGELFF. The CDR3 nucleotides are TGCGCCAGCAGCTTGGCCCCGGGACAGGGTTCCCCCGGGGAGCTGTTTTTT.

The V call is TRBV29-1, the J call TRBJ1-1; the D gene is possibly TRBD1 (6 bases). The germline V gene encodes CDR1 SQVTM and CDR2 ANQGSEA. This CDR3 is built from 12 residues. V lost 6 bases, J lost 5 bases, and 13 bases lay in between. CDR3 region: CSVGAGETEAFF. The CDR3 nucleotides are TGCAGCGTGGGGGCGGGGGAAACTGAAGCTTTCTTT.

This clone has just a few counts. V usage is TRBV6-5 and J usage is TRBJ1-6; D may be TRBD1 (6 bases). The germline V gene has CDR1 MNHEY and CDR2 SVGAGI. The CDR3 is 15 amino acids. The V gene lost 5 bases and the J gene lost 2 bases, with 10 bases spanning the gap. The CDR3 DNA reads TGTGCCAGCAGTGGTCAGGGGCCCTATAATTCACCCCTCCACTTT. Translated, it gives CASSGQGPYNSPLHF.